This T cell receptor (beta chain) was profiled in a study of shared clonotypes between healthy human individuals. About the study: Used for every donor were three CD4 naive, three CD4 memory, two CD8 naive and one CD8 memory plate. Findings and caveats of the study: Tissue TCR repertoires likely differ from these blood-only repertoires.

This clone was seen more than once but under ten times. Its antigen is unidentified. TCRdb's table, derived via immunoSEQ multiplex PCR, lists solely in-frame clones and lacks some. The sample has about 2.2 million clones; more than 85% are singletons. Germline V gene sequence: CDR1 MGHDK, CDR2 SYGVNS. V lost 4 bases, J lost 7 bases, and 4 bases lay in between. CDR3 length equals 11 residues. CD45RO-negative CD8 cells positively selected for CCR7 made up the naive population, which excluded terminally differentiated effector memory CD45RA+ cells. The genes are TRBV25-1 and TRBJ2-2; D call uncertain. This TCR was sampled from a man aged 18 to 29 in good health. Some clones in this sample may be carry-over from other donors' samples. The sequenced sample consisted of naive CD8+ T cells from PBMCs. DNA for the CDR3: TGTGCCAGCAGTGCGGGCGGGGAGCTGTTTTTT. It codes for CASSAGGELFF.